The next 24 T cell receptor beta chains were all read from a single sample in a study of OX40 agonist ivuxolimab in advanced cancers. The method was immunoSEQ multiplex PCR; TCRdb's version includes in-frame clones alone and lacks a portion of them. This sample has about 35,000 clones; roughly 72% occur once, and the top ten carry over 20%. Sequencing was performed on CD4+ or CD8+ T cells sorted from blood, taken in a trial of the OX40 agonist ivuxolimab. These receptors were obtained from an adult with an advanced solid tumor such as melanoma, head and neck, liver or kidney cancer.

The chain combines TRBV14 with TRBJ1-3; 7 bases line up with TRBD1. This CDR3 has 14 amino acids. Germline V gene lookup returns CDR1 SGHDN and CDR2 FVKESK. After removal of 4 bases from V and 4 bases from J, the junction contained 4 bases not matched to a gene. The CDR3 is CASSPTTGGNTIYF. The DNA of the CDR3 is TGTGCCAGCAGCCCCACGACAGGGGGAAACACCATATATTTT.

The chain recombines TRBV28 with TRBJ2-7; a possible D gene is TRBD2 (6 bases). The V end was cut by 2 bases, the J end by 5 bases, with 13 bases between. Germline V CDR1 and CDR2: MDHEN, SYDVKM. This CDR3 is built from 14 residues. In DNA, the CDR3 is TGTGCCAGCAGTTTAGGAGGGGTAGGCCACGAGCAGTACTTC. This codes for CASSLGGVGHEQYF.

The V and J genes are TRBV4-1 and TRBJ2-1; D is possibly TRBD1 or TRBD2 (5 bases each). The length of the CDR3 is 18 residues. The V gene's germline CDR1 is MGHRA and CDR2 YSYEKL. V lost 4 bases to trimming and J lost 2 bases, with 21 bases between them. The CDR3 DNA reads TGCGCCAGCAGCCTCGTCGGTGAGGGACCCTTAGCCTACAATGAGCAGTTCTTC. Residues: CASSLVGEGPLAYNEQFF.

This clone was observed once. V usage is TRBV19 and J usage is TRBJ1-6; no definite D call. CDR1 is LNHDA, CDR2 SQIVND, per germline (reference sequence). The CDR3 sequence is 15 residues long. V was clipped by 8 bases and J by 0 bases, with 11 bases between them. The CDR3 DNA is TGTGCCAGTTCAGGTTCGAGCTCCTATAATTCACCCCTCCACTTT. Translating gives CASSGSSSYNSPLHF.

As DNA, the CDR3 is TGTGCCAGCAGCCCTGGGACAGGGGAGGAGACCCAGTACTTC. Translation gives CASSPGTGEETQYF. The chain combines TRBV9 with TRBJ2-5; TRBD1 agrees at 10 bases. The V gene end was trimmed by 4 bases and the J gene end by 5 bases; junction bases not matched to a gene: 5. The germline V gene encodes CDR1 SGDLS and CDR2 YYNGEE. This CDR3 is built from 14 residues.

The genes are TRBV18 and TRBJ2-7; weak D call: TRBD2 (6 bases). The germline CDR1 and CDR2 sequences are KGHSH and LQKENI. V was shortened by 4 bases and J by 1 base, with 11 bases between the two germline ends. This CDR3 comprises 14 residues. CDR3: CASSLTGTSYEQYV. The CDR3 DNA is TGTGCCAGCTCACTTACCGGGACTTCCTACGAGCAGTACGTC.

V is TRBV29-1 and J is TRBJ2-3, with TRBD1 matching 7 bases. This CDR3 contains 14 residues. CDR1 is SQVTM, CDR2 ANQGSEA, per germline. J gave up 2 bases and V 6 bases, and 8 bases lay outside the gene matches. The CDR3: CSVNRDRLTDTQYF. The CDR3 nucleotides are TGCAGCGTCAATCGGGACAGACTCACAGATACGCAGTATTTT.

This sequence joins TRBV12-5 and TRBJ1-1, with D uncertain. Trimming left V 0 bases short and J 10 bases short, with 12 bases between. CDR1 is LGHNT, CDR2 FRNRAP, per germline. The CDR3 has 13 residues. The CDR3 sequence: CASGLVGTRGAFF. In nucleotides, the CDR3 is TGTGCTAGTGGTTTGGTCGGCACACGGGGAGCTTTCTTT. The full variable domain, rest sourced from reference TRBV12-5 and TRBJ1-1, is DARVTQTPRHKVTEMGQEVTMRCQPILGHNTVFWYRQTMMQGLELLAYFRNRAPLDDSGMPKDRFSAEMPDATLATLKIQPSEPRDSAVYFCASGLVGTRGAFFGQGTRLTVV.

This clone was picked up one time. The CDR3 region is CASGLVLGRLAKNIQYF. The CDR3 DNA is TGTGCTAGTGGTTTGGTACTCGGCAGGTTAGCCAAAAACATTCAGTACTTC. V is TRBV12-5 and J is TRBJ2-4; D is uncertain. Trimming removed 0 bases from V and 0 bases from J, with 12 bases in between. CDR1 is LGHNT, CDR2 FRNRAP, per germline. The CDR3 runs 17 residues.

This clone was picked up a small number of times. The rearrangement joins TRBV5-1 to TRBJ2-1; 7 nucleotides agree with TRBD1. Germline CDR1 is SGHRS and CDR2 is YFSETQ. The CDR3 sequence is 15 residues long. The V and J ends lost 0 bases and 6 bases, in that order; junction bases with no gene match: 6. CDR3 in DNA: TGCGCCAGCAGCTTGGGATCAGGGGGTGGCAATGAGCAGTTCTTC. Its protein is CASSLGSGGGNEQFF.

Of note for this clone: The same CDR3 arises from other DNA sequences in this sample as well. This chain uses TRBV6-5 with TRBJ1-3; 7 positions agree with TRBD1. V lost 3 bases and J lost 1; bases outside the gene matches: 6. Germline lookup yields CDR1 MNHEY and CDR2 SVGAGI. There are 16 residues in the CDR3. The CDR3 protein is CASSYRTGTSGNTIYF. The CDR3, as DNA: TGTGCCAGCAGTTATCGGACAGGCACATCTGGAAACACCATATATTTT.

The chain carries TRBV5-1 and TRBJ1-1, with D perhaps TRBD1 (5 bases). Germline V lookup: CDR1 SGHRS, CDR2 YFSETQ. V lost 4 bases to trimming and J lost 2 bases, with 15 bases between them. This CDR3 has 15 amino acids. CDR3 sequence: CASSPAPGANTEAFF. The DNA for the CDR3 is TGCGCCAGCAGCCCCGCCCCCGGGGCCAACACTGAAGCTTTCTTT.

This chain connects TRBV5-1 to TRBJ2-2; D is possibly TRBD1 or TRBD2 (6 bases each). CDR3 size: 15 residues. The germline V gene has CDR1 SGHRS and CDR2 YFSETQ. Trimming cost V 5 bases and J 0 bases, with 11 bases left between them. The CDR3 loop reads CASREGVTNTGELFF. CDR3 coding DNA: TGCGCCAGCAGGGAGGGGGTTACGAACACCGGGGAGCTGTTTTTT. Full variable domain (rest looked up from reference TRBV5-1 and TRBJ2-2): KAGVTQTPRYLIKTRGQQVTLSCSPISGHRSVSWYQQTPGQGLQFLFEYFSETQRNKGNFPGRFSGRQFSNSRSEMNVSTLELGDSALYLCASREGVTNTGELFFGEGSRLTVL.

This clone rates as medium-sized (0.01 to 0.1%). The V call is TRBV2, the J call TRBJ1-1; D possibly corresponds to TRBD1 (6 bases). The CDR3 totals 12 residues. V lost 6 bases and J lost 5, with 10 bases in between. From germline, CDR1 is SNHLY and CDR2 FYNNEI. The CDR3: CASRQGLTEAFF. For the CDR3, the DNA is TGTGCCAGCAGGCAGGGGCTTACTGAAGCTTTCTTT.

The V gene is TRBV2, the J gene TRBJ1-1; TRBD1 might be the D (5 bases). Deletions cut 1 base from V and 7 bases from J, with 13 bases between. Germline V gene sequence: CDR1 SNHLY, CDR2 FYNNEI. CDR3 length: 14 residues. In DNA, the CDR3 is TGTGCCAGCAGTGAAGATCGACAGCGGGATGAAGCTTTCTTT. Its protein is CASSEDRQRDEAFF.

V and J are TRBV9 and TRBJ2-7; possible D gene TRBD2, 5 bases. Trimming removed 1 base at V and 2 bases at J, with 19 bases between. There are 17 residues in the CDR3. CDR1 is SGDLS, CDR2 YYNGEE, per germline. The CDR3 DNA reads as TGTGCCAGCAGCGTACTCCGGGGTCCAAACCGAACCTACGAGCAGTACGTC. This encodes CASSVLRGPNRTYEQYV.

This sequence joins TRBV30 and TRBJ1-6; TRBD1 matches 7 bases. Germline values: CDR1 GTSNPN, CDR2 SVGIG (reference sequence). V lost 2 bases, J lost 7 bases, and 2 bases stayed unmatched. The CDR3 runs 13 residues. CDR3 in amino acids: CAWSTGVNSPLHF. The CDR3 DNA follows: TGTGCCTGGAGTACAGGGGTCAATTCACCCCTCCACTTT.

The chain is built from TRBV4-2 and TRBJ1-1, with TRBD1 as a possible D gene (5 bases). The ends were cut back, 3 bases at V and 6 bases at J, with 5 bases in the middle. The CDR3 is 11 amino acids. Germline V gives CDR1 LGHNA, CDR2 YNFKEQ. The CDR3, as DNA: TGTGCCAGCAGCCACAGGGCTGAAGCTTTCTTT. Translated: CASSHRAEAFF.

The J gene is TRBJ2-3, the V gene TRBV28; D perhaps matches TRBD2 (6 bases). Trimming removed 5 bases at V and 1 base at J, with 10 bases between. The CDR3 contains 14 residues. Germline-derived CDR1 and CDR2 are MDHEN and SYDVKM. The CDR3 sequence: CASSDPGGTDTQYF. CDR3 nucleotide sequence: TGTGCCAGCAGTGATCCGGGGGGCACAGATACGCAGTATTTT.

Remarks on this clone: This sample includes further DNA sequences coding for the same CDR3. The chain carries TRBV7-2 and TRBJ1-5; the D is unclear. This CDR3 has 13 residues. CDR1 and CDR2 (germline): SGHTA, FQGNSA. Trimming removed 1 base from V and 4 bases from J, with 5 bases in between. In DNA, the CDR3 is TGTGCCAGCAGCTTAGTGGGGAATCAGCCCCAGCATTTT. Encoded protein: CASSLVGNQPQHF.

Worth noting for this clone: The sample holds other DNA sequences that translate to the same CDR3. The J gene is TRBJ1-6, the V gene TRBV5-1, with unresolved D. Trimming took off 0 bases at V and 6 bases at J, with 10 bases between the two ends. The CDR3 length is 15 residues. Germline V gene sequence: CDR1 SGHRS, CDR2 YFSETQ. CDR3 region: CASSLDRTVNSPLHF. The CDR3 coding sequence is TGCGCCAGCAGCTTGGATAGGACGGTTAATTCACCCCTCCACTTT.

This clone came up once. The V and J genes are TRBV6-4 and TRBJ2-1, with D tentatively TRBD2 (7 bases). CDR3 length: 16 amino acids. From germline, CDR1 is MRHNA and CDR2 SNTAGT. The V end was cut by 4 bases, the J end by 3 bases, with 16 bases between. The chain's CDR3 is CASSVGGPGLYNEQFF. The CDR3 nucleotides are TGTGCCAGCAGTGTCGGGGGGCCCGGACTCTACAATGAGCAGTTCTTC.

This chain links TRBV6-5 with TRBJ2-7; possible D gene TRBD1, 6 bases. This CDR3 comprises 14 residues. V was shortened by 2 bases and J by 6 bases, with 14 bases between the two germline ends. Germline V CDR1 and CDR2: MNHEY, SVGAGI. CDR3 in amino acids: CASSYGGRLGEQYV. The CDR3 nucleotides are TGTGCCAGCAGTTACGGGGGCCGGTTAGGCGAGCAGTACGTC.

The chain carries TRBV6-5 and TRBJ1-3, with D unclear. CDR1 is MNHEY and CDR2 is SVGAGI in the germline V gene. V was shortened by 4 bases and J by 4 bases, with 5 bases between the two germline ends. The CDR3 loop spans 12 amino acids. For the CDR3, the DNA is TGTGCCAGCAGTTCAGAGGGAAACACCATATATTTT. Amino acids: CASSSEGNTIYF.